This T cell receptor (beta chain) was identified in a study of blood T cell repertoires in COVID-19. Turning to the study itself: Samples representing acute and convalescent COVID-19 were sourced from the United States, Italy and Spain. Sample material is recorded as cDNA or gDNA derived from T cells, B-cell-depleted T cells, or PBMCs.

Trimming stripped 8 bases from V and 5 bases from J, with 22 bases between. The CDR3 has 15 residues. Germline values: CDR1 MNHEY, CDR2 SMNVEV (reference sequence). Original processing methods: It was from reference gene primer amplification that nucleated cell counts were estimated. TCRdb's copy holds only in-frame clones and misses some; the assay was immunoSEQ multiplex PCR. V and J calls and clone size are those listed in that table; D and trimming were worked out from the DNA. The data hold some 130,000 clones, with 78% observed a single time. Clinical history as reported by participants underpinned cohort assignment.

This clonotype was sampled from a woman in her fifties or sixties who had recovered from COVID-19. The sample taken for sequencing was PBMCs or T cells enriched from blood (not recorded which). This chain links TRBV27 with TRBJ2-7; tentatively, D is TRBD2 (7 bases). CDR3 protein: CASGFGRGARNEQYF. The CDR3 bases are TGTGCCAGCGGGTTTGGTCGGGGGGCGAGGAACGAGCAGTACTTC.